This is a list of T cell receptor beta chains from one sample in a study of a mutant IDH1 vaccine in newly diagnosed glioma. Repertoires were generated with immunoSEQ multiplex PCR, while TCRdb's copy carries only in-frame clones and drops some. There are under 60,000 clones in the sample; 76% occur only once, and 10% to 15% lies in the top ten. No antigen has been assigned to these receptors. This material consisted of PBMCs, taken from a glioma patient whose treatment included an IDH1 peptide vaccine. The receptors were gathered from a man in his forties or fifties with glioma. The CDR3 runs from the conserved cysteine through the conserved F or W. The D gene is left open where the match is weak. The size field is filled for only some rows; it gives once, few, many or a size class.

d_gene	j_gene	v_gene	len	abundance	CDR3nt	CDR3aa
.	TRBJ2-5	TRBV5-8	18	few	TGTGCCAGCAGCTTGGGGCGAGGACCGAGCCTATCACAAGAGACCCAGTACTTC	CASSLGRGPSLSQETQYF
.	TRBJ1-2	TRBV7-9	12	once	TGTGCCAGCAGCTACACAGGGATCGGCTACACCTTC	CASSYTGIGYTF
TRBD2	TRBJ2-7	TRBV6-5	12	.	TGTGCCAGCAGTAGGGAGGGGTACGAGCAGTACTTC	CASSREGYEQYF
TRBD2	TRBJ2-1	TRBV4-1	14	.	TGCGCCAGCAGCCGCGAGACTAGCGGCTATGAGCAGTTCTTC	CASSRETSGYEQFF
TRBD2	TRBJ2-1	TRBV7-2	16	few	TGTGCCAGCAGCGCGGAGCCCGGACTAGCGGGAGATGAGCAGTTCTTC	CASSAEPGLAGDEQFF
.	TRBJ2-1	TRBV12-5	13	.	TGTGCTAGTGCCGTCGAGAGGGGCCATGAGCAGTTCTTC	CASAVERGHEQFF
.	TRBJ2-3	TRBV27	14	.	TGTGCCAGCAGTTTATACTGGAGCACAGATACGCAGTATTTT	CASSLYWSTDTQYF
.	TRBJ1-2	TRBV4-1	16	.	TGCGCCAGCAGCCAAGTAGTTGGGGGAAGGGTGGGTGGCTACACCTTC	CASSQVVGGRVGGYTF
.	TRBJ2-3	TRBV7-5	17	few	TGTGTCAGAAGCGTACACTTAGTTAGGGTCCGCGCAGATACGCAGTATTTT	CVRSVHLVRVRADTQYF
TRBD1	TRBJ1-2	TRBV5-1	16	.	TGCGCCAGCAGCCATGGGACAGGGAGATCCCAGGGTGGCTACACCTTC	CASSHGTGRSQGGYTF
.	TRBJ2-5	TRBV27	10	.	TGTGCCAGCGGCCGAGAGACCCAGTACTTC	CASGRETQYF
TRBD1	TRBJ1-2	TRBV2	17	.	TGTGCCAGCAGTCCCGGGACAGGGGTGACAGCTAACTATGGCTACACCTTC	CASSPGTGVTANYGYTF